This T cell receptor (beta chain) was obtained from a study of T cells expressing NK-cell markers. Study-level findings and limits: Several donors had dominant NKG2C+ clonotypes that comprised about 1.0-8% of their CD8+ T cells.

As regards this clonotype: The antigen is not known.

TCRdb reprocessed the 5' RACE reads and reports one entry per CDR3 protein, with no DNA. This sample's clone table lists 500,000 to 700,000 distinct CDR3 sequences. What was sequenced was blood T cells: a sorted CD56 or NKG2C T cell subset, CD4+ or CD8+ T cells, or bulk PBMC T cells (not recorded which). This sequence was found in a young man in good health.

The CDR3: CSVVVAGNTGELFF. The chain recombines TRBV29-1 with TRBJ2-2; the TCRdb call, TRBD2, lacks DNA for checking. The CDR3 runs 14 residues. CDR1 is SQVTM, CDR2 ANQGSEA, per germline.